This T cell receptor beta chain was sequenced during a study of T cell repertoires in cytomegalovirus infection (dated by TCRdb to the late 2010s). About the study as a whole: Because public TCR beta signatures pointed to carriage of CMV infection together with the matching HLA type, the HLA type of each donor mattered for the analysis.

Turning to this clonotype: The antigen this receptor binds is unknown. No much larger clonotype is one base removed from it; base qualities were not supplied.

Here is what the overall study found, with its caveats: The ex vivo response was dominated by HLA-C-restricted CMV-specific TCR beta clonotypes, which also provided the single most frequent clonotype in two of eight donors. Cumulative frequency of public TCR beta family members discriminated carriers of CMV infection plus the relevant HLA type in this cohort and an independent approximately 400-donor cohort.

TCRdb shows the sequencer as Illumina HiSeq 1500. The public reads were reprocessed in TCRdb via fastp at Q25 and MiXCR, keeping in-frame beta chains. Each entry is one CDR3 protein sequence, shown with its most common DNA and genes. This sample has some 400,000 distinct CDR3 sequences in its table, and 25% to 40% of those were observed once. The ten largest clones take up roughly an eighth of the sample. Unmatched junction bases come to 21, with V trimmed by 2 bases and J by 0 bases. CDR1 and CDR2 are drawn from the germline V gene: ENHRY, SYGVKD. The CDR3 covers 22 residues, taking in both the cysteine and the phenylalanine. CDR3 DNA is the only sequence kept; it has 66 bases, read in frame from the first base.

The sequence came from a human donor in good health (CMV status not recorded). Some clones in this sample may be carry-over from other donors' samples. What was sequenced was PBMCs. The sequence links TRBV10-3 to TRBJ2-1; 8 central bases correspond to TRBD1. The CDR3 region reads CAISEGRGNRGSYQGSYNEQFF. The DNA is TGTGCCATCAGTGAGGGCAGGGGAAACAGGGGGTCCTACCAGGGCTCCTACAATGAGCAGTTCTTC.